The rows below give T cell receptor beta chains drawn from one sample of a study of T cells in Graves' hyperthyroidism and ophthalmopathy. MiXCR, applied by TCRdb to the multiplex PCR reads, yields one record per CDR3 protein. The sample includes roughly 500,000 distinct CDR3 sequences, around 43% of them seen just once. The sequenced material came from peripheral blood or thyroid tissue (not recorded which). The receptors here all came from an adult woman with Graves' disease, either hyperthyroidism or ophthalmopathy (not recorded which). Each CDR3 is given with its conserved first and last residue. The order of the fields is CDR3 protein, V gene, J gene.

cdr3_aa: CASSKRPGHNTGELFF
v_call: TRBV5-4
j_call: TRBJ2-2

cdr3_aa: CASNLAGLSNQPQHF
v_call: TRBV6-2/TRBV6-3
j_call: TRBJ1-5

cdr3_aa: CASSSQALGNYGYTF
v_call: TRBV6-5
j_call: TRBJ1-2

cdr3_aa: CASSKLWQVKETQYF
v_call: TRBV7-3
j_call: TRBJ2-5

cdr3_aa: CATSRNPQGAGANVLTF
v_call: TRBV15
j_call: TRBJ2-6

cdr3_aa: CASSLGAMGDRGYQPQHF
v_call: TRBV7-2
j_call: TRBJ1-5

cdr3_aa: CASSANNSPLHF
v_call: TRBV2
j_call: TRBJ1-6

cdr3_aa: CATSVGTGTFYEQYF
v_call: TRBV24-1
j_call: TRBJ2-7

cdr3_aa: CAITQDRAGEAFF
v_call: TRBV10-3
j_call: TRBJ1-1

cdr3_aa: CSARIIAGVSYEQYF
v_call: TRBV20-1
j_call: TRBJ2-7

cdr3_aa: CASTPGPYQPQHF
v_call: TRBV12-3/TRBV12-4
j_call: TRBJ1-5

cdr3_aa: CASSSYREGETQYF
v_call: TRBV5-4
j_call: TRBJ2-5

cdr3_aa: CASSLEGIGNSPLHF
v_call: TRBV5-1
j_call: TRBJ1-6

cdr3_aa: CAIREDSITEAFF
v_call: TRBV10-3
j_call: TRBJ1-1

cdr3_aa: CASSEEETGANVLTF
v_call: TRBV2
j_call: TRBJ2-6

cdr3_aa: CATSRGGAQYF
v_call: TRBV15
j_call: TRBJ2-5

cdr3_aa: CASMIGNNQPQHF
v_call: TRBV10-3
j_call: TRBJ1-5

cdr3_aa: CASSAQGGLNYGYTF
v_call: TRBV9
j_call: TRBJ1-2

cdr3_aa: CASRQGAGGEQYF
v_call: TRBV28
j_call: TRBJ2-7

cdr3_aa: CSVSRRGNEKLFF
v_call: TRBV29-1
j_call: TRBJ1-4

cdr3_aa: CASIVPGQGSEAFF
v_call: TRBV7-9
j_call: TRBJ1-1

cdr3_aa: CASSARGQGSQPQHF
v_call: TRBV7-9
j_call: TRBJ1-5

cdr3_aa: CAIWTGVSGNTIYF
v_call: TRBV10-3
j_call: TRBJ1-3

cdr3_aa: CASNRASGYEQYF
v_call: TRBV19
j_call: TRBJ2-7

cdr3_aa: CASSPTATYEQYF
v_call: TRBV5-1
j_call: TRBJ2-7

cdr3_aa: CASSPRQGYEKLFF
v_call: TRBV11-2
j_call: TRBJ1-4

cdr3_aa: CTPENRGVFYEQYF
v_call: TRBV20-1
j_call: TRBJ2-7

cdr3_aa: CASSVSSGRQETQYF
v_call: TRBV9
j_call: TRBJ2-5

cdr3_aa: CSARTGTRNEKLFF
v_call: TRBV20-1
j_call: TRBJ1-4

cdr3_aa: CAWTMGGRGYTF
v_call: TRBV30
j_call: TRBJ1-2

cdr3_aa: CASSLASVMGSPLHF
v_call: TRBV7-2
j_call: TRBJ1-6

cdr3_aa: CASSETRGNTGELFF
v_call: TRBV2
j_call: TRBJ2-2

cdr3_aa: CASSERGRLNTGAFF
v_call: TRBV2
j_call: TRBJ1-1

cdr3_aa: CSASTGALGTEAFF
v_call: TRBV20-1
j_call: TRBJ1-1

cdr3_aa: CASSPRTGTGQPQHF
v_call: TRBV5-5
j_call: TRBJ1-5

cdr3_aa: CSVASGFSEQYF
v_call: TRBV29-1
j_call: TRBJ2-7